The clone carrying this T cell receptor (beta chain) turned up a few times. The target antigen is unknown. The source of the sample is a study of T-cell memory formation after mild COVID-19. After 5'RACE with constant-segment primers, TCR alpha and TCR beta cDNA libraries carrying sample barcodes and UMIs were obtained. TCRdb recomputed calls from the 5' RACE reads with MiXCR, one row per CDR3 protein. The profile shows about 140,000 distinct CDR3 sequences, 13% to 15% of them singletons. Germline V gene sequence: CDR1 SEHNR, CDR2 FQNEAQ (reference sequence). There are 16 residues in the CDR3. The J segment lost 7 bases and the V segment lost 8 bases, leaving 14 bases of the junction unmatched. General observations from the study: Clones that got smaller from day 15 to 85 had even CD4/CD8, while clones growing later tipped toward CD4+.

The clonotype comes from an adult woman who had mild COVID-19 (a few samples of this study predate the infection). Cell type and time point are not known. The gene calls are TRBV7-9 and TRBJ2-1; 10 bases line up with TRBD1. Sequenced sample: PBMCs or a T cell subset sorted from them (not recorded which). Written as DNA, the CDR3 is TGTGCCAGCGAGACCGGGACAGGGGAAGTTGGGAATGAGCAGTTCTTC. This codes for CASETGTGEVGNEQFF.